The present entry profiles one TCR beta chain with its context. Its antigen remains unidentified. The data were obtained in a study of cytomegalovirus exposure and HLA in healthy donors. On the study more broadly: Across about 400 genotyped donors, roughly 80% landed in the Caucasian-associated ancestry cluster.

The length of the CDR3 is 17 residues. Samples came from healthy bone marrow donors. The PCR used 60 Vbeta and 13 Jbeta primers. The data were produced by immunoSEQ multiplex PCR, yet TCRdb's version contains in-frame clones alone and is incomplete. The sample includes 65,000 to 95,000 clones, 78% of them seen just once. The study's findings and limits: The authors confirmed in vitro that three CMV-associated chains were specific for CMV antigens. The authors listed roughly 150 TCR beta chains as cytomegalovirus-associated.

The TCR was taken from a male donor in good health and CMV-seropositive. The sequencing input was PBMCs. The chain joins TRBV21-1 to TRBJ1-5; TRBD1 is the table's D call, not checked against the DNA. TRBV21-1 is classified as a pseudogene. CDR3: CASSRPSKQGAYQPQHF. CDR3 nucleotides: TGTGCCAGCAGCCGCCCAAGCAAGCAGGGGGCCTATCAGCCCCAGCATTTT.